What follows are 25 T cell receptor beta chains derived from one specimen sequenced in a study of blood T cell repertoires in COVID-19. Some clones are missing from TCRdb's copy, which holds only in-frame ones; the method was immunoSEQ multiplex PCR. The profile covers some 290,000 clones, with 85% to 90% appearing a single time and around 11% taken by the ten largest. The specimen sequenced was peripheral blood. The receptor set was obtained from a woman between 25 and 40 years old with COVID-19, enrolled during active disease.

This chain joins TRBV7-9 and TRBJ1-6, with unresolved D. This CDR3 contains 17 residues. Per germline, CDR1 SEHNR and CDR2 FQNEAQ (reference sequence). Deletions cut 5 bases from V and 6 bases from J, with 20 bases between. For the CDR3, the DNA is TGTGCCAGCAGCACCGCCCGAGGGCCAGGAGTTAATTCACCCCTCCACTTT. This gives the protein CASSTARGPGVNSPLHF.

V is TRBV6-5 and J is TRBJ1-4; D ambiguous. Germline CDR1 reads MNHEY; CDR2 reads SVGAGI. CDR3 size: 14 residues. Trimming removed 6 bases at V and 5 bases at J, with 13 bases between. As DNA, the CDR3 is TGTGCCAGCAGCCCCGACGGAGGGAATGAAAAACTGTTTTTT. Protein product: CASSPDGGNEKLFF.

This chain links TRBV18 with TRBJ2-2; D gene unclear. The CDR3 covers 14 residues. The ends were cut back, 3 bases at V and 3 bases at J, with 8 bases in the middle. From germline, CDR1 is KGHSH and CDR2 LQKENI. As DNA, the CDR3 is TGTGCCAGCTCACCTCTTGACTACACCGGGGAGCTGTTTTTT. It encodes CASSPLDYTGELFF.

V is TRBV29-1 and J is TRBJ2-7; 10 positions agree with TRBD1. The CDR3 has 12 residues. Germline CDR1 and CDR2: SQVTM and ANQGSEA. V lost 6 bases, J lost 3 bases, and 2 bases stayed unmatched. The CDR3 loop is CSVRTGGYEQYF. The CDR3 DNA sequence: TGCAGCGTACGGACAGGGGGCTACGAGCAGTACTTC.

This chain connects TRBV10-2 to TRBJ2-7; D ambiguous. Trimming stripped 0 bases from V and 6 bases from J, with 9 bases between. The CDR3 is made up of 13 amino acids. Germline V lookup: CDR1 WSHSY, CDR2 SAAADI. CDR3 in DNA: TGCGCCAGCAGTGAGTCCAGCGCCTTCGAGCAGTACTTC. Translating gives CASSESSAFEQYF.

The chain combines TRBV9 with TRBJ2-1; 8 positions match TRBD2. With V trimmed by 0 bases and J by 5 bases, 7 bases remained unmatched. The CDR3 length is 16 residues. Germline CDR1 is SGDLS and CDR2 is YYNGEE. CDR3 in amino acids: CASSVATSGSHNEQFF. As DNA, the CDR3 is TGTGCCAGCAGCGTAGCTACGAGCGGGAGTCACAATGAGCAGTTCTTC. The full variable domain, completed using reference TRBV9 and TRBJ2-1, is DSGVTQTPKHLITATGQRVTLRCSPRSGDLSVYWYQQSLDQGLQFLIQYYNGEERAKGNILERFSAQQFPDLHSELNLSSLELGDSALYFCASSVATSGSHNEQFFGPGTRLTVL.

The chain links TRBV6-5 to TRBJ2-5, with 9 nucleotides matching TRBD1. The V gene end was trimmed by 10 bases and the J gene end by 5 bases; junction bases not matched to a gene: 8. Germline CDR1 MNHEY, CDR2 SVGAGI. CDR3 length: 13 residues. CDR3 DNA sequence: TGTGCCATTTACAGGGGGCCGGGGGAGACCCAGTACTTC. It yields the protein CAIYRGPGETQYF.

Here the CDR3 DNA reads TGTGCCAGCAGCTTAGCGGTCACAGATACGCAGTATTTT. This encodes CASSLAVTDTQYF. The chain employs TRBV13 and TRBJ2-3; no definite D call. The CDR3 is made up of 13 amino acids. The V and J ends lost 1 base and 2 bases respectively, with 4 bases between them. The germline V gene encodes CDR1 PRHDT and CDR2 FYEKMQ (reference sequence). Full variable domain (rest looked up from reference TRBV13 and TRBJ2-3): AAGVIQSPRHLIKEKRETATLKCYPIPRHDTVYWYQQGPGQDPQFLISFYEKMQSDKGSIPDRFSAQQFSDYHSELNMSSLELGDSALYFCASSLAVTDTQYFGPGTRLTVL.

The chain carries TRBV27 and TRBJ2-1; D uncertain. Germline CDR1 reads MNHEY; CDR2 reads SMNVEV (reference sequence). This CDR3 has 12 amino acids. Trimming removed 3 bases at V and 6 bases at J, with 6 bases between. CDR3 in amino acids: CASSFSRNEQFF. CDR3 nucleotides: TGTGCCAGCAGTTTTTCCCGCAATGAGCAGTTCTTC.

The CDR3 loop is CASSQVGTVNTEAFF. The CDR3 DNA sequence: TGTGCCAGCAGCCAGGTTGGGACAGTCAACACTGAAGCTTTCTTT. V and J are TRBV14 and TRBJ1-1; the match to TRBD1 covers 7 bases. The junction had 6 bases not matched to a gene; V was cut back by 3 bases and J by 2 bases. In germline, CDR1 is SGHDN, CDR2 FVKESK. The CDR3 loop spans 15 amino acids.

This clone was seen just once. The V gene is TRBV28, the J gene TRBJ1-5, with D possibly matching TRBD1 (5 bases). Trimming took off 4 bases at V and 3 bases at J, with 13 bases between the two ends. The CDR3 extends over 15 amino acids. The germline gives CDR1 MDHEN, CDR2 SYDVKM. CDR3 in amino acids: CASSYTTEPNQPQHF. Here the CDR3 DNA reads TGTGCCAGCAGTTACACGACAGAACCCAATCAGCCCCAGCATTTT.

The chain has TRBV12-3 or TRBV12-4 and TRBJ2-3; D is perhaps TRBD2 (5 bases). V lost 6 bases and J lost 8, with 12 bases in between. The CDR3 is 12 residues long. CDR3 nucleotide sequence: TGTGCCAGCAGCCCCGGAGGCGGTACGCAGTATTTT. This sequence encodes CASSPGGGTQYF.

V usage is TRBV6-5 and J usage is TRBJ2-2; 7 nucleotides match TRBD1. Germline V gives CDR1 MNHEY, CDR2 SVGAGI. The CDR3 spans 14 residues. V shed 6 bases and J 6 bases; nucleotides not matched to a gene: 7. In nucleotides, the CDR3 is TGTGCCAGCAGGCGACAGGGCGGTGCCGGGGAGCTGTTTTTT. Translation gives CASRRQGGAGELFF.

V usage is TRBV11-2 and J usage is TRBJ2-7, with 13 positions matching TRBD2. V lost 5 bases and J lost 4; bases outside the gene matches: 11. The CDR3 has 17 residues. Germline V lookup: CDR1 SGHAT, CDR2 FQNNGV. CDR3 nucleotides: TGTGCCAGCAGCCGGAATCGACTAGCGGGAGGCTCTTACGAGCAGTACTTC. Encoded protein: CASSRNRLAGGSYEQYF.

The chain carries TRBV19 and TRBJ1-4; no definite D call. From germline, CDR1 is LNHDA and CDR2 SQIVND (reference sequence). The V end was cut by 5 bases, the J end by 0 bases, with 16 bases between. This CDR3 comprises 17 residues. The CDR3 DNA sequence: TGTGCCAGTAGTTTCCGACGGGTAGGAGCAACTAATGAAAAACTGTTTTTT. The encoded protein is CASSFRRVGATNEKLFF.

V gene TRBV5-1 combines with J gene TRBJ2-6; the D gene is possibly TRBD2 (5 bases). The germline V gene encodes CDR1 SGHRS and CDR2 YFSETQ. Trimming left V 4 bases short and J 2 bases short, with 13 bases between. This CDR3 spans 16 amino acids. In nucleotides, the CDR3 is TGCGCCAGCAGCGCCGCGGGTCTAGCTGGGGCCAACGTCCTGACTTTC. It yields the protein CASSAAGLAGANVLTF. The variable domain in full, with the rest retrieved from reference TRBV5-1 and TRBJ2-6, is KAGVTQTPRYLIKTRGQQVTLSCSPISGHRSVSWYQQTPGQGLQFLFEYFSETQRNKGNFPGRFSGRQFSNSRSEMNVSTLELGDSALYLCASSAAGLAGANVLTFGAGSRLTVL.

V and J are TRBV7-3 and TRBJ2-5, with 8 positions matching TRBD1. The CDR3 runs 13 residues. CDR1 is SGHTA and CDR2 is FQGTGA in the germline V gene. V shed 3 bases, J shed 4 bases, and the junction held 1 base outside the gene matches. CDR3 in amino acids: CASSFGTGETQYF. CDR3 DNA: TGTGCCAGCAGCTTTGGGACAGGAGAGACCCAGTACTTC.

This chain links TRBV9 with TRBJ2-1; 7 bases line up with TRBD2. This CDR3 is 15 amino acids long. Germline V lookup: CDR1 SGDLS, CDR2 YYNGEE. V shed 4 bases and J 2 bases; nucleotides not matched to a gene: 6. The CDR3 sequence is CASSPGTNTYNEQFF. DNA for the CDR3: TGTGCCAGCAGCCCCGGGACTAACACCTACAATGAGCAGTTCTTC.

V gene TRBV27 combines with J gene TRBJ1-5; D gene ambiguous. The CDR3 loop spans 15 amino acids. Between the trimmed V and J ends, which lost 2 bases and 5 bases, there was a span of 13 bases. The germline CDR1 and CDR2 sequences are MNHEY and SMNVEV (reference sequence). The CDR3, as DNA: TGTGCCAGCAGTTTAGATTCGAGGGAAGATCAGCCCCAGCATTTT. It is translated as CASSLDSREDQPQHF.

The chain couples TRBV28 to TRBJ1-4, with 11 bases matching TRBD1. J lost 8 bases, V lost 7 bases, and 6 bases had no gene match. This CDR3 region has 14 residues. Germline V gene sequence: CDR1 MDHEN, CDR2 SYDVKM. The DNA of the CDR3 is TGTGCCAGCACCATGGGGACAGGGGGGGAAAAACTGTTTTTT. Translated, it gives CASTMGTGGEKLFF.

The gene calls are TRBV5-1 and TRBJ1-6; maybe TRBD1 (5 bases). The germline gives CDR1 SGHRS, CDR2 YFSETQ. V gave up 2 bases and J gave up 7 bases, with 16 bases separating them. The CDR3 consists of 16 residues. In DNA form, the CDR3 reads TGCGCCAGCAGCTTTGGTCGGCAGGGTGGCAATTCACCCCTCCACTTT. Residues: CASSFGRQGGNSPLHF.

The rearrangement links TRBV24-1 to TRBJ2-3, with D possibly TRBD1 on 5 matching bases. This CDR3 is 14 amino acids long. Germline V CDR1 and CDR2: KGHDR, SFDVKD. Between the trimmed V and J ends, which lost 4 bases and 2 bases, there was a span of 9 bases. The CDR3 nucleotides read TGTGCCACCAGTGACCCGACAGCCACAGATACGCAGTATTTT. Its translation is CATSDPTATDTQYF.

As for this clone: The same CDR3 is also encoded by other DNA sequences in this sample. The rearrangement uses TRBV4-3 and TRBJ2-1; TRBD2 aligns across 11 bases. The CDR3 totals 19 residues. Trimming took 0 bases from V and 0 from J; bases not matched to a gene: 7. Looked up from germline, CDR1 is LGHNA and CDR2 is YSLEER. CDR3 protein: CASSQETSGRASSYNEQFF. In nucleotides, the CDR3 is TGCGCCAGCAGCCAAGAAACTAGCGGGAGAGCGAGCTCCTACAATGAGCAGTTCTTC.

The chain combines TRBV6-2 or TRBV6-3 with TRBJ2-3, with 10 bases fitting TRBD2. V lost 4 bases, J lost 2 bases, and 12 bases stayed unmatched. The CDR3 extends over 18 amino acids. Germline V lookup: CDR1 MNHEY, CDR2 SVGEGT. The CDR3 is CASSLYPGTSDATDTQYF. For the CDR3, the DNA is TGTGCCAGCAGTTTATATCCCGGGACTAGCGATGCCACAGATACGCAGTATTTT.

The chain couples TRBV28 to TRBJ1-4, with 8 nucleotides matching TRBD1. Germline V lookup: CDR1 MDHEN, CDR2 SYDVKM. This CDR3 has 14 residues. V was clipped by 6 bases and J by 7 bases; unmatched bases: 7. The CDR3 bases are TGTGCCAGCAGAACCGGGACAGGTAGTGAAAAACTGTTTTTT. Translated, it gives CASRTGTGSEKLFF. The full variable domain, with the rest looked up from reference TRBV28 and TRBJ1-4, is DVKVTQSSRYLVKRTGEKVFLECVQDMDHENMFWYRQDPGLGLRLIYFSYDVKMKEKGDIPEGYSVSREKKERFSLILESASTNQTSMYLCASRTGTGSEKLFFGSGTQLSVL.